The 10 T cell receptor beta chains given below trace back to one sample, sequenced in a study of regulatory T cells in long-lasting Graves disease. Time point indicated: persistent/refractory GD, antithyroid drugs over 5 years with positive TRAb. The TCR library was made from RNA that had been extracted from PBMCs in TRIzol. Assembly of TCR beta libraries relied on iRepertoire HTBI primers together with Arm-PCR of CDR3 regions. TCRdb analysed the multiplex PCR reads with MiXCR anew, one entry per CDR3 protein. Of hundreds of thousands of distinct CDR3 sequences in the sample, around 20% were seen once. Sequenced material: peripheral blood mononuclear cells (PBMCs), taken when the disease was refractory, from a patient treated with antithyroid drugs. Receptors were obtained from a female donor with Graves disease.

This clonotype was recorded at least ten times. The chain links TRBV10-2 to TRBJ2-5; the match to TRBD2 covers 9 bases. Germline CDR1 WSHSY, CDR2 SAAADI. Trimming removed 5 bases from V and 5 bases from J; junction bases left unmatched: 6. The CDR3 is 14 residues long. The CDR3 DNA follows: TGCGCCAGCAGTAAGACGGGACTAGCCGAGACCCAGTACTTC. Translation: CASSKTGLAETQYF.

This clonotype was observed a few times. This rearrangement joins TRBV20-1 to TRBJ1-6; D possibly corresponds to TRBD1 (5 bases). The CDR3 length is 14 residues. Germline lookup yields CDR1 DFQATT and CDR2 SNEGSKA (reference sequence). The V gene lost 6 bases and the J gene lost 5 bases, with 14 bases spanning the gap. CDR3 sequence (DNA): TGCAGTGCGGCCGGGGGGACTAATAATTCACCCCTCCACTTT. It yields the protein CSAAGGTNNSPLHF.

The CDR3 here is CASSQGHLGTQYF. The CDR3 DNA is TGTGCCAGCAGCCAAGGCCACCTTGGGACCCAGTACTTC. The rearrangement links TRBV14 to TRBJ2-5; D gene uncertain. V was shortened by 1 base and J by 7 bases, with 10 bases between the two germline ends. Germline V gene lookup returns CDR1 SGHDN and CDR2 FVKESK. CDR3 length: 13 residues.

The rearrangement links TRBV12-3 or TRBV12-4 to TRBJ2-1; D remains ambiguous. V was trimmed by 5 bases and J by 0 bases, leaving 11 bases between them. The CDR3 sequence is 15 residues long. The CDR3 spells CASSLNKNSYNEQFF. In DNA form, the CDR3 reads TGTGCCAGCAGTCTAAACAAGAACTCCTACAATGAGCAGTTCTTC.

This clonotype occurred a few times. CDR3 residues: CASRGWGNTEAFF. The CDR3 nucleotides read TGTGCCAGCAGAGGATGGGGGAACACTGAAGCTTTCTTT. This chain joins TRBV27 and TRBJ1-1, with D uncertain. Trimming took off 6 bases at V and 1 base at J, with 9 bases between the two ends. The CDR3 extends over 13 amino acids. Looked up from germline, CDR1 is MNHEY and CDR2 is SMNVEV (reference sequence).

The chain carries TRBV7-2 and TRBJ2-3, with D perhaps matching TRBD1 (5 bases). Germline V lookup: CDR1 SGHTA, CDR2 FQGNSA. V was pared by 2 bases and J by 2 bases, with 17 bases between. The CDR3 extends over 17 amino acids. CDR3 loop: CASSLRGRQGYTDTQYF. The CDR3 region has the DNA TGTGCCAGCAGCTTAAGAGGTCGGCAGGGCTACACAGATACGCAGTATTTT.

The J gene is TRBJ1-3, the V gene TRBV6-1, with 10 bases aligning to TRBD1. The germline gives CDR1 MNHNS, CDR2 SASEGT. J was trimmed by 4 bases and V by 5 bases; bases with no gene match: 8. The CDR3 runs to 16 residues. CDR3 bases: TGTGCCAGCAGTCCCGGGACAGGGGTATCCGGAAACACCATATATTTT. Amino acids: CASSPGTGVSGNTIYF.

This clonotype was detected many times. The CDR3 DNA reads as TGTGCCTGGAGTGGACAGGGTAGGGTAAAACTGTTTTTT. It encodes CAWSGQGRVKLFF. This chain joins TRBV30 and TRBJ1-4; 7 bases line up with TRBD1. CDR1 is GTSNPN and CDR2 is SVGIG in the germline V gene (reference sequence). This CDR3 is 13 amino acids long. V shed 1 base, J shed 10 bases, and the junction held 6 bases outside the gene matches.

This clonotype was counted between two and nine times. The chain links TRBV27 to TRBJ2-2; 9 nucleotides align to TRBD1. CDR1 and CDR2 from the germline V gene are MNHEY and SMNVEV (reference sequence). The CDR3 sequence is 16 residues long. V shed 4 bases, J shed 4 bases, and the junction held 7 bases outside the gene matches. The CDR3 protein is CASSWATGGSTGELFF. The CDR3 DNA sequence: TGTGCCAGCAGTTGGGCGACAGGGGGAAGCACCGGGGAGCTGTTTTTT.

In this sample, this clonotype turned up a few times. V usage is TRBV19 and J usage is TRBJ1-5, with D perhaps TRBD1 (6 bases). CDR1 is LNHDA and CDR2 is SQIVND in the germline V gene (reference sequence). The CDR3 extends over 13 amino acids. V dropped 8 bases and J dropped 9 bases, with 17 bases sitting between them. The CDR3 DNA reads TGTGCCAGTGCGGGACAAAGCATTAGGCCCCAGCATTTT. As protein: CASAGQSIRPQHF.